Listed below are T cell receptor beta chains from one sample, sequenced in a study of blood T cells in healthy people across ages. TCRdb passed the 5' RACE reads through MiXCR, listing each CDR3 protein once. The data contain about 780,000 distinct CDR3 sequences, 46% of them singletons. Sequenced sample: blood. The receptor set was obtained from a man older than 75 in good health. CDR3s include the opening cysteine and the closing phenylalanine or tryptophan. The D gene is left open where the match is weak. Only part of the rows carry a size: once, few, many, or a class if the clone is expanded.

DNA,CDR3,D,J,size,V
TGTGCCAGCAGCTTAGCAGGGGCCCTTTCCAATGAGCAGTTCTTC,CASSLAGALSNEQFF,NA,TRBJ2-1,NA,TRBV7-9
TGTGCCAGTCCAGCGGGCGGATTGCCCCCAGATACGCAGTATTTT,CASPAGGLPPDTQYF,NA,TRBJ2-3,NA,TRBV7-9
TGTGCCAGCTCATCATCCGGGACTAGGGGGAATGAGCAGTTCTTC,CASSSSGTRGNEQFF,TRBD2,TRBJ2-1,NA,TRBV18
TGTGCCAGCAGCCAAAACAGGGTGGGGGGAACTGAAGCTTTCTTT,CASSQNRVGGTEAFF,NA,TRBJ1-1,NA,TRBV11-2
TGTGCCAGCAGTGAATTTGCAAGGGGTGGCTACACCTTC,CASSEFARGGYTF,NA,TRBJ1-2,many,TRBV2
TGTGCCAGCAACTCCCGGTGGGACGCGTCTGAAAACATTCAGTACTTC,CASNSRWDASENIQYF,NA,TRBJ2-4,NA,TRBV7-2
TGTGCCAGACCCAGGTTCTACGAGCAGTACTTC,CARPRFYEQYF,NA,TRBJ2-7,NA,TRBV27
TGTGCCAGCAGCTTACTAGGCGCAATGTCCACAGATACGCAGTATTTT,CASSLLGAMSTDTQYF,NA,TRBJ2-3,NA,TRBV5-6
TGTGCCAGCAGCGGGACTAGCAGAGCCCACGAGCAGTACTTC,CASSGTSRAHEQYF,TRBD2,TRBJ2-7,NA,TRBV6-2/TRBV6-3
TGTGCCAGCAGTGCCTCAGGGTTCTTTCAGCCCCAGCATTTT,CASSASGFFQPQHF,NA,TRBJ1-5,NA,TRBV12-3/TRBV12-4
TGTGCCGCCCAGGGAGGACGGAGTGAAAAACTGTTTTTT,CAAQGGRSEKLFF,NA,TRBJ1-4,NA,TRBV10-3
TGCAGCACATTTGAGGGAATGGAGCAGTACTTC,CSTFEGMEQYF,NA,TRBJ2-5,NA,TRBV29-1
TGTGCCACCAGCAGTCGGGGCCAAAGGGAGACCCAGTACTTC,CATSSRGQRETQYF,NA,TRBJ2-5,NA,TRBV15
TGCGCCAGCAGCTACGGACAGTCCTACGAGCAGTACTTC,CASSYGQSYEQYF,NA,TRBJ2-7,many,TRBV6-6
TGTGCCAGCTCCCCTTCTGGGGAGTTCACTGAAGCTTTCTTT,CASSPSGEFTEAFF,NA,TRBJ1-1,NA,TRBV18
TGCAGTGCCCCAAGTGGGACTGCTGGCTCTGGGGCCAACGTCCTGACTTTC,CSAPSGTAGSGANVLTF,NA,TRBJ2-6,NA,TRBV20-1
TGCGCCAGCAGTCCTAACCAGGGCTATAAGACAGATACGCAGTATTTT,CASSPNQGYKTDTQYF,NA,TRBJ2-3,NA,TRBV5-1
TGTGCCAGCCACTGGACAGGGGGCTACGAGCAGTACTTC,CASHWTGGYEQYF,TRBD1,TRBJ2-7,NA,TRBV7-2
TGCGCCAGCAGCCAACTCCCTAGCGGGGGACTACAGTCTGAGCAGTTCTTC,CASSQLPSGGLQSEQFF,TRBD2,TRBJ2-1,few,TRBV4-1
TGTGCCAGCAGCTTAGACCGCTACAATGAGCAGTTCTTC,CASSLDRYNEQFF,NA,TRBJ2-1,medium-sized,TRBV5-1
TGTGCCAGCAGCTCCCACCCGACTAGCTCCCACGAGCGGTACTTC,CASSSHPTSSHERYF,TRBD2,TRBJ2-7,NA,TRBV7-2
TGTGCCAGCAGCGACTCGACAGGGAGCTCCTACGAGCAGTACTTC,CASSDSTGSSYEQYF,TRBD1,TRBJ2-7,many,TRBV2
TGTGCCAGCAGCTCCATCGAGGGACTAGATTCCCACAATGAGCAGTTCTTC,CASSSIEGLDSHNEQFF,TRBD2,TRBJ2-1,NA,TRBV11-3